This T cell receptor beta chain was identified during a study of cytomegalovirus exposure and HLA in healthy donors. Method: immunoSEQ multiplex PCR; TCRdb's copy keeps in-frame clones and lacks some. Of over 150,000 clones in the sample, 70% to 90% were seen once. Germline assignment: CDR1 SGHAT and CDR2 FQDESV (reference sequence). V dropped 4 bases and J dropped 2; count of bases not matched to a gene: 6. This CDR3 has 15 amino acids. V usage is TRBV11-1 and J usage is TRBJ2-3, with TRBD1 matching 7 bases. The sequence was collected from a human donor in good health. Sequencing input: PBMCs. CDR3 in amino acids: CASSSLTGTTDTQYF. CDR3 in DNA: TGTGCCAGCAGCTCGTTGACAGGGACCACAGATACGCAGTATTTT.